The entry below describes one T cell receptor beta chain. A much larger clone differs by one base, so this may be a read error. The CDR3 regions of TCR beta were amplified from RNA transcripts. An initial round of RT-PCR targeting the TCR CDR3 relied on the HTBI primer set. Using its own MiXCR run on the multiplex PCR reads, TCRdb lists one record per CDR3 protein. The repertoire holds fewer than 350,000 distinct CDR3 sequences, with about 15% as singletons. The data are from a study of T cells in Graves' hyperthyroidism and ophthalmopathy. Study-level background: Peripheral blood was obtained at initial diagnosis, preceding any treatment.

The CDR3 runs 14 residues. Germline V lookup: CDR1 DFQATT, CDR2 SNEGSKA (reference sequence). The specimen was blood. The clonotype originates from a woman aged 50 to 60 with Graves' hyperthyroidism that later progressed to Graves' ophthalmopathy. The chain links TRBV20-1 to TRBJ2-7; 10 bases match TRBD1. CDR3 bases: TGCAGTGCACCTGACAGGGGGCTAGGTTACGGGCAGTACTTC. Residues: CSAPDRGLGYGQYF.